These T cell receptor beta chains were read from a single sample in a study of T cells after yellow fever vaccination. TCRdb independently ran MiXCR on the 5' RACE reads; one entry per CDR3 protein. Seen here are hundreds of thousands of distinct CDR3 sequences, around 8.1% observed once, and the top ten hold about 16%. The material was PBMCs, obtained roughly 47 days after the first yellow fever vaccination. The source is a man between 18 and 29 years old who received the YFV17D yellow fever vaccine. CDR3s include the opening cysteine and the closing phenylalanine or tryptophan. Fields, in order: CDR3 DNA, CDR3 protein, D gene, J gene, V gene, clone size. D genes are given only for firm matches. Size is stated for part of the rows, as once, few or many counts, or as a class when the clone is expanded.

CDR3 DNA: TGTGCCAGCAGCTTAGCGTTTAAGTTAAAGAGAGGACAGGGGTCAGGCTATGGCTACACCTTC; CDR3 protein: CASSLAFKLKRGQGSGYGYTF; D gene: TRBD1; J gene: TRBJ1-2; V gene: TRBV7-2; clone size: many
CDR3 DNA: TGTGCCAGCAGCTTATACTGGGGCAATCAGCCCCAGCATTTT; CDR3 protein: CASSLYWGNQPQHF; D gene: .; J gene: TRBJ1-5; V gene: TRBV7-2; clone size: few
CDR3 DNA: TGTGCCAGCAGTAGAACGACAGGGAGCTCTGGAAACACCATATATTTT; CDR3 protein: CASSRTTGSSGNTIYF; D gene: TRBD1; J gene: TRBJ1-3; V gene: TRBV6-1; clone size: .
CDR3 DNA: TGCAGTCACCGGAGGGTTAACAGGGAGACCCAGTACTTC; CDR3 protein: CSHRRVNRETQYF; D gene: .; J gene: TRBJ2-5; V gene: TRBV29-1; clone size: many
CDR3 DNA: TGTGCCAGCAGTCGGGACAGGGAGCCGGCACCCCTCCACTTT; CDR3 protein: CASSRDREPAPLHF; D gene: TRBD1; J gene: TRBJ1-6; V gene: TRBV12-3/TRBV12-4; clone size: once
CDR3 DNA: TGTGCCAGCAGCTTAGGGCCCCAGGGGGCGAGGGAGACCCAGTACTTC; CDR3 protein: CASSLGPQGARETQYF; D gene: TRBD1; J gene: TRBJ2-5; V gene: TRBV7-8; clone size: few
CDR3 DNA: TGTGCCTGGAGTTCCGACGTGTACGAGCAGTACTTC; CDR3 protein: CAWSSDVYEQYF; D gene: .; J gene: TRBJ2-7; V gene: TRBV30; clone size: few
CDR3 DNA: TGCAGTGTCCCTCGGACGCAAGGAAACACCATATATTTT; CDR3 protein: CSVPRTQGNTIYF; D gene: .; J gene: TRBJ1-3; V gene: TRBV20-1; clone size: few
CDR3 DNA: TGCGCCAGCAGCTTAGGGACAGGGCGCATCGAGCAGTACTTC; CDR3 protein: CASSLGTGRIEQYF; D gene: TRBD1; J gene: TRBJ2-7; V gene: TRBV5-1; clone size: many
CDR3 DNA: TGCGCCAGCAGCTCCGAGCCGGGACCCACCGGTGGGGCAGATACGCAGTATTTT; CDR3 protein: CASSSEPGPTGGADTQYF; D gene: .; J gene: TRBJ2-3; V gene: TRBV5-1; clone size: .
CDR3 DNA: TGTGCCAGCAGTTCACAGGGGGGCGGAGATACGCAGTATTTT; CDR3 protein: CASSSQGGGDTQYF; D gene: TRBD1; J gene: TRBJ2-3; V gene: TRBV12-3/TRBV12-4; clone size: few
CDR3 DNA: TGTGCCAGCAGCATCACTATTATATTAAGTGAGGAGAACGACGAGCAGTACTTC; CDR3 protein: CASSITIILSEENDEQYF; D gene: .; J gene: TRBJ2-7; V gene: TRBV21-1; clone size: .
CDR3 DNA: TGCAGTGCTAGTCGCCCGAGCGGGAGCTCCTACAATGAGCAGTTCTTC; CDR3 protein: CSASRPSGSSYNEQFF; D gene: TRBD2; J gene: TRBJ2-1; V gene: TRBV20-1; clone size: many
CDR3 DNA: TGTGCCACCAGTGATTGGACAAGCACAGATACGCAGTATTTT; CDR3 protein: CATSDWTSTDTQYF; D gene: .; J gene: TRBJ2-3; V gene: TRBV24-1; clone size: few
CDR3 DNA: TGTGCCAGCAGCGTAATGGGCAGGGCTTACAATGAGCAGTTCTTC; CDR3 protein: CASSVMGRAYNEQFF; D gene: .; J gene: TRBJ2-1; V gene: TRBV9; clone size: few
CDR3 DNA: TGTGCCATCAGTGCCCAGGAGCAGTTCACTGAAGCTTTCTTT; CDR3 protein: CAISAQEQFTEAFF; D gene: .; J gene: TRBJ1-1; V gene: TRBV10-3; clone size: .
CDR3 DNA: TGCAGTGCTAGAGCTTGGGGAAATCGCCTAGGCTACACCTTC; CDR3 protein: CSARAWGNRLGYTF; D gene: .; J gene: TRBJ1-2; V gene: TRBV20-1; clone size: .
CDR3 DNA: TGTGCCAGCAGCTACTGGGGCATGAACACTGAAGCTTTCTTT; CDR3 protein: CASSYWGMNTEAFF; D gene: .; J gene: TRBJ1-1; V gene: TRBV7-9; clone size: few
CDR3 DNA: TGCGCCAGCAGCTCCGGGACACCCCAAGAGACCCAGTACTTC; CDR3 protein: CASSSGTPQETQYF; D gene: .; J gene: TRBJ2-5; V gene: TRBV5-1; clone size: .
CDR3 DNA: TGTGCCAGCTCACCAAACGACAGCTCTGGAAACACCATATATTTT; CDR3 protein: CASSPNDSSGNTIYF; D gene: .; J gene: TRBJ1-3; V gene: TRBV18; clone size: many
CDR3 DNA: TGTGCCAGCAGTTTAGGTGGGGACACAGGCTACACCTTC; CDR3 protein: CASSLGGDTGYTF; D gene: .; J gene: TRBJ1-2; V gene: TRBV12-3/TRBV12-4; clone size: few
CDR3 DNA: TGTGCCAGCAGCTTGGGGGAACTCTGGACAGATACGCAGTATTTT; CDR3 protein: CASSLGELWTDTQYF; D gene: .; J gene: TRBJ2-3; V gene: TRBV5-6; clone size: .
CDR3 DNA: TGCAGCGTGGGCCTCATCACAGATACGCAGTATTTT; CDR3 protein: CSVGLITDTQYF; D gene: .; J gene: TRBJ2-3; V gene: TRBV29-1; clone size: few
CDR3 DNA: TGTGCCAGCAGGTCGACAGGCCGGAACACTGAAGCTTTCTTT; CDR3 protein: CASRSTGRNTEAFF; D gene: .; J gene: TRBJ1-1; V gene: TRBV12-3/TRBV12-4; clone size: many
CDR3 DNA: TGTGCCAGCAGCCCCGATCCGCCGGCCGGGGAGCTGTTTTTT; CDR3 protein: CASSPDPPAGELFF; D gene: .; J gene: TRBJ2-2; V gene: TRBV7-3; clone size: few
CDR3 DNA: TGTGCCAGCAGCCGAAGGCCCCCCGCCGGGGGGATTCAAGAGACCCAGTACTTC; CDR3 protein: CASSRRPPAGGIQETQYF; D gene: .; J gene: TRBJ2-5; V gene: TRBV21-1; clone size: .